Listed here are 29 T cell receptor beta chains from one sample, sequenced in a study of blood T cells in healthy people across ages. PCR was performed a second time for about 7 to 11 cycles using a sample-barcoded 5' primer and a J-beta primer mix. TCRdb used MiXCR to reprocess the 5' RACE reads, holding one entry per CDR3 protein. Of 1.5 million or so distinct CDR3 sequences in the sample, 40% to 45% were seen once. The sample was blood. All receptors derive from a young woman in good health.

The rearrangement uses TRBV24-1 and TRBJ1-1, with D possibly TRBD1 on 5 matching bases. Germline assignment: CDR1 KGHDR and CDR2 SFDVKD. The V and J ends lost 6 bases and 5 bases respectively, with 9 bases between them. This CDR3 comprises 12 residues. The CDR3 is CATSKQGTEAFF. In DNA form, the CDR3 reads TGTGCCACCAGTAAGCAGGGTACTGAAGCTTTCTTT.

CDR3 bases: TGCAGCGTTGAGGGGCAGGCAGGGGAGCAGTACTTC. Amino acid sequence: CSVEGQAGEQYF. The gene calls are TRBV29-1 and TRBJ2-5, with D possibly matching TRBD1 (6 bases). The V and J ends lost 3 bases and 11 bases respectively, with 16 bases between them. The germline V gene encodes CDR1 SQVTM and CDR2 ANQGSEA. CDR3 length: 12 residues. Full variable domain (rest looked up from reference TRBV29-1 and TRBJ2-5): SAVISQKPSRDICQRGTSLTIQCQVDSQVTMMFWYRQQPGQSLTLIATANQGSEATYESGFVIDKFPISRPNLTFSTLTVSNMSPEDSSIYLCSVEGQAGEQYFGPGTRLLVL.

CDR3 protein: CSARDGVAYEQYF. CDR3 nucleotides: TGCAGTGCTAGAGACGGCGTCGCCTACGAGCAGTACTTC. The chain links TRBV20-1 to TRBJ2-5; D not resolved. TRBJ2-7 matches the DNA end more closely, so the J call is doubtful. The CDR3 sequence is 13 residues long. Germline CDR1 reads DFQATT; CDR2 reads SNEGSKA (reference sequence).

V gene TRBV30 combines with J gene TRBJ2-2; either TRBD1 or TRBD2 may supply D (6 bases each). The V and J ends lost 4 bases and 0 bases respectively, with 15 bases between them. The CDR3 is 16 amino acids. Germline V CDR1 and CDR2: GTSNPN, SVGIG (reference sequence). CDR3 in amino acids: CAWTSDRSANTGELFF. The CDR3 coding sequence is TGTGCCTGGACTAGCGACAGGTCGGCGAACACCGGGGAGCTGTTTTTT.

A single count supports this clonotype. V usage is TRBV28 and J usage is TRBJ1-4, with D possibly being TRBD1 (6 bases). The CDR3 consists of 12 residues. In germline, CDR1 is MDHEN, CDR2 SYDVKM. V was clipped by 6 bases and J by 7 bases, with 9 bases between them. CDR3 nucleotide sequence: TGTGCCAGCAGACAGGGAATTGAAAAACTGTTTTTT. Its translation is CASRQGIEKLFF.

This clonotype has just one count. The chain joins TRBV20-1 to TRBJ2-3; a weak D match, TRBD2 (5 bases). Between the trimmed V and J ends, which lost 6 bases and 2 bases, there was a span of 12 bases. The CDR3 is 13 residues long. Germline V gives CDR1 DFQATT, CDR2 SNEGSKA (reference sequence). The CDR3 DNA reads TGCAGTGCAGCCCCGGGGTACACAGATACGCAGTATTTT. This sequence encodes CSAAPGYTDTQYF.

The chain employs TRBV7-2 and TRBJ2-1; TRBD2 might be the D (5 bases). The DNA matches TRBJ2-7 better at its end, which makes the J call doubtful. CDR3 size: 18 residues. CDR1 and CDR2 from the germline V gene are SGHTA and FQGNSA. CDR3 in DNA: TGTGCCTCCACTGGAGGACGAAACGGGTTCGGAGCCTACAATGAGCAGTACTTC. Translation: CASTGGRNGFGAYNEQYF.

This clonotype appeared a single time. This chain links TRBV2 with TRBJ2-5, with D perhaps matching TRBD1 (5 bases). The CDR3 consists of 13 residues. Germline V CDR1 and CDR2: SNHLY, FYNNEI. Trimming took off 7 bases at V and 3 bases at J, with 12 bases between the two ends. In DNA form, the CDR3 reads TGTGCCAGCATCGTGGGCAGGGAAGAGACCCAGTACTTC. Encoded protein: CASIVGREETQYF.

This clonotype was observed a few times. V is TRBV27 and J is TRBJ1-2; D might be TRBD1 (5 bases). There are 14 residues in the CDR3. The germline V and J ends were trimmed by 5 bases and 4 bases, with 14 bases remaining between them. CDR1 is MNHEY, CDR2 SMNVEV, per germline (reference sequence). CDR3 nucleotide sequence: TGTGCCAGCAGTACCCGGGGCGGTACCTATGGCTACACCTTC. Translated, it gives CASSTRGGTYGYTF.

The V and J genes are TRBV10-1 and TRBJ2-7, with no clear D. Trimming removed 4 bases from V and 0 bases from J, with 10 bases in between. Germline CDR1 and CDR2: WNHNN and SYGVQD (reference sequence). This CDR3 spans 14 amino acids. CDR3 coding DNA: TGCGCCAGCAGTGCCGACCGGAACTCCTACGAGCAGTACTTC. The encoded protein is CASSADRNSYEQYF.

This chain links TRBV4-1 with TRBJ1-2; D is undetermined. Germline V lookup: CDR1 MGHRA, CDR2 YSYEKL. V was pared by 4 bases and J by 1 base, with 13 bases between. The CDR3 totals 15 residues. CDR3 DNA sequence: TGCGCCAGCAGCCTCATTAGAAGGGATAACTATGGCTACACCTTC. Translating it yields CASSLIRRDNYGYTF.

V and J are TRBV3-1 and TRBJ2-3; 7 bases map to TRBD2. CDR1 and CDR2 from the germline V gene are LGHDT and YNNKEL (reference sequence). The CDR3 totals 16 residues. J lost 2 bases, V lost 0 bases, and 5 bases had no gene match. CDR3 in DNA: TGTGCCAGCAGCCAAGATAAGGCGGGGGTCACAGATACGCAGTATTTT. Its protein product is CASSQDKAGVTDTQYF.

The chain employs TRBV20-1 and TRBJ1-2; D ambiguous. V was clipped by 0 bases and J by 4 bases, with 6 bases between them. Germline loops: CDR1 DFQATT, CDR2 SNEGSKA (reference sequence). CDR3 size: 12 residues. CDR3 DNA sequence: TGCAGTGCTAGAGATCATACCTATGGCTACACCTTC. It specifies CSARDHTYGYTF.

This clonotype was picked up a small number of times. This chain connects TRBV4-1 to TRBJ1-1; 9 bases are a match to TRBD1. The trim removed 1 base at V and 2 bases at J, leaving 11 bases unmatched. CDR3 length: 18 residues. From germline, CDR1 is MGHRA and CDR2 YSYEKL. The CDR3 nucleotides are TGCGCCAGCAGCCAAGTGGGACAGGGTGGGGAAAAAAACACTGAAGCTTTCTTT. Translation gives CASSQVGQGGEKNTEAFF.

The chain combines TRBV29-1 with TRBJ1-5; 7 nucleotides match TRBD1. There are 13 residues in the CDR3. Trimming cost V 6 bases and J 5 bases; bases outside gene matches: 7. Germline values: CDR1 SQVTM, CDR2 ANQGSEA. This chain's CDR3 is CSVRQGSDQPQHF. The CDR3 DNA follows: TGCAGCGTACGACAGGGCTCTGATCAGCCCCAGCATTTT.

This chain uses TRBV12-3 or TRBV12-4 with TRBJ2-6; 7 nucleotides line up with TRBD1. The CDR3 sequence is 18 residues long. Trimming at V came to 6 bases and at J to 0 bases, leaving 11 bases not matched to a gene. CDR3 sequence (DNA): TGTGCCAGCAGAACCTCCGGGACAGACAACTCTGGGGCCAACGTCCTGACTTTC. The encoded protein is CASRTSGTDNSGANVLTF.

V is TRBV7-9 and J is TRBJ1-2; tentative D call: TRBD1 (5 bases). CDR1 SEHNR and CDR2 FQNEAQ come from the germline V gene (reference sequence). The ends were cut back, 6 bases at V and 6 bases at J, with 11 bases in the middle. The CDR3 loop spans 12 amino acids. DNA of the CDR3: TGTGCCAGCAGTCTCGGGACGAATGGCTACACCTTC. This gives the protein CASSLGTNGYTF.

The CDR3 nucleotides read TGTGCCAGCAGTAATTTCAGGGACACTGAAGCTTTCTTT. As protein: CASSNFRDTEAFF. This chain uses TRBV6-2 or TRBV6-3 with TRBJ1-1; D might be TRBD1 (5 bases). V was cut by 5 bases and J by 3 bases, with 10 bases left in between. Germline loops: CDR1 MNHEY, CDR2 SVGEGT. This CDR3 region has 13 residues.

A note on this clonotype: An end of the junction does not agree with germline; a read error may underlie this. V is TRBV7-8 and J is TRBJ2-3, with unresolved D. There are 15 residues in the CDR3. Germline loops: CDR1 SGHVS, CDR2 FQNEAQ. CDR3 in amino acids: CVSSQRRATVDTQYF. The CDR3 nucleotides are TGTGTCAGCAGCCAAAGACGGGCCACCGTGGATACGCAGTATTTT.

This clonotype was seen a few times. J is TRBJ2-7 and V is TRBV4-3; D is perhaps TRBD1 (6 bases). The CDR3 contains 16 residues. Germline V gives CDR1 LGHNA, CDR2 YSLEER. V lost 2 bases and J 3 bases, leaving 17 bases between the germline ends. The CDR3 spells CASSQRDTGEGYEQYF. Here the CDR3 DNA reads TGCGCCAGCAGCCAACGGGACACCGGGGAAGGCTACGAGCAGTACTTC.

This chain joins TRBV7-9 and TRBJ1-2, with 10 bases fitting TRBD1. Germline trimming cut 1 base from V and 6 bases from J; bases unmatched to any gene: 5. The CDR3 has 15 amino acids. Germline CDR1 is SEHNR and CDR2 is FQNEAQ (reference sequence). This CDR3 reads CASSLVRDRGDGYTF. The CDR3, as DNA: TGTGCCAGCAGCTTAGTACGGGACAGGGGTGATGGCTACACCTTC.

This clonotype has more than one count but fewer than ten. The chain recombines TRBV4-2 with TRBJ2-5; a weak D match, TRBD1 (6 bases). Trimming cost V 0 bases and J 1 base, with 6 bases left between them. The germline V gene has CDR1 LGHNA and CDR2 YNFKEQ. The CDR3 covers 14 residues. The CDR3 protein is CASSQEGAQETQYF. In nucleotides, the CDR3 is TGTGCCAGCAGCCAAGAGGGGGCCCAAGAGACCCAGTACTTC.

This clonotype was observed a handful of times. V gene TRBV20-1 combines with J gene TRBJ2-3, with D perhaps matching TRBD2 (6 bases). The germline V gene encodes CDR1 DFQATT and CDR2 SNEGSKA (reference sequence). This CDR3 region has 15 residues. V lost 6 bases, J lost 6 bases, and 22 bases lay in between. CDR3 amino acids: CSANRLGPRSDTQYF. The CDR3 DNA is TGCAGTGCAAACCGACTAGGGCCGAGGTCGGATACGCAGTATTTT.

The chain couples TRBV20-1 to TRBJ2-1; TRBD2 agrees at 12 bases. The CDR3 contains 13 residues. Germline V CDR1 and CDR2: DFQATT, SNEGSKA (reference sequence). V was pared by 8 bases and J by 5 bases, with 4 bases of the junction left unmatched. The CDR3 sequence is CSTSSGRDNEQFF. The DNA for the CDR3 is TGCAGTACGTCTAGCGGGAGGGACAATGAGCAGTTCTTC.

This chain joins TRBV20-1 and TRBJ1-2; 10 bases map to TRBD1. V lost 2 bases to trimming and J lost 8 bases; unmatched junction nucleotides: 5. Germline-derived CDR1 and CDR2 are DFQATT and SNEGSKA (reference sequence). This CDR3 has 13 residues. The CDR3 region has the DNA TGCAGTGCTAGACTGGACAGGGGGAGCGGCTACACCTTC. It is translated as CSARLDRGSGYTF.

This clonotype turned up a few times. This chain links TRBV7-9 with TRBJ2-1, with 8 nucleotides matching TRBD2. Germline values: CDR1 SEHNR, CDR2 FQNEAQ (reference sequence). The CDR3 contains 16 residues. V shed 4 bases and J 9 bases; nucleotides not matched to a gene: 14. The CDR3 loop reads CASSSFRQREFREQFF. The CDR3 DNA follows: TGTGCCAGCAGCTCCTTCCGCCAGCGGGAGTTCCGTGAGCAGTTCTTC.

This clonotype was recorded at least ten times. CDR3 in DNA: TGTGCCAGCAGCTTAGATCGCGGGGGCAATGAGCAGTTCTTC. Translating gives CASSLDRGGNEQFF. This chain uses TRBV6-4 with TRBJ2-1, with 7 positions matching TRBD2. CDR1 and CDR2 (germline): MRHNA, SNTAGT. The CDR3 has 14 amino acids. Losses at the gene ends were 6 bases for V and 6 bases for J; bases not matched to a gene: 8.

The chain employs TRBV10-3 and TRBJ2-7; no clear D. V was clipped by 4 bases and J by 7 bases, with 14 bases between them. This CDR3 is 13 amino acids long. From germline, CDR1 is ENHRY and CDR2 SYGVKD. CDR3 sequence: CAISGQAHNEQYF. DNA for the CDR3: TGTGCCATCAGTGGCCAGGCCCACAATGAGCAGTACTTC.

The V and J genes are TRBV24-1 and TRBJ1-5; D possibly corresponds to TRBD1 (5 bases). The CDR3 sequence is 13 residues long. The V gene's germline CDR1 is KGHDR and CDR2 SFDVKD. Trimming cost V 5 bases and J 7 bases, with 11 bases left between them. The CDR3 nucleotides read TGTGCCACCAGTGTGGGGGGGGACCAGCCCCAGCATTTT. Its translation: CATSVGGDQPQHF.